The 25 T cell receptor beta chains presented below share a single source sample, sequenced in a study of persistence of HIV-infected CD4 T cells. Sequencing used immunoSEQ version 4 in survey mode. Method: immunoSEQ multiplex PCR; TCRdb's copy keeps in-frame clones and lacks some. The data hold around 48,000 clones, with under 85% observed a single time. Cells were stimulated with CMV-infected fibroblast lysates at about 9.4 ug/mL. Memory cells lacking CD40L and CD69 with high CD45RO were sorted. Antigens of these TCRs are unknown. Material: CD4+ T cells sorted from PBMCs after 18-hour stimulation, obtained from a patient who received antiretroviral therapy. The receptors were sampled from an adult man with HIV who was CMV-seropositive.

The rearrangement uses TRBV7-2 and TRBJ2-2; D not certain. V was trimmed by 4 bases and J by 3 bases, leaving 12 bases between them. Germline CDR1 and CDR2: SGHTA and FQGNSA. The CDR3 is made up of 15 amino acids. The CDR3 nucleotides read TGTGCCAGCAGCTCAACTACCGGACACACCGGGGAGCTGTTTTTT. Its protein is CASSSTTGHTGELFF.

The rearrangement uses TRBV4-1 and TRBJ2-1; no clear D. Germline CDR1 reads MGHRA; CDR2 reads YSYEKL. Trimming took off 1 base at V and 3 bases at J, with 7 bases between the two ends. This CDR3 comprises 14 residues. CDR3 sequence: CASSQGRDYNEQFF. CDR3 DNA: TGCGCCAGCAGCCAAGGTCGCGACTACAATGAGCAGTTCTTC.

The chain combines TRBV7-6 with TRBJ2-5; TRBD2 matches 9 bases. V dropped 2 bases and J dropped 5; count of bases not matched to a gene: 9. The CDR3 spans 16 residues. In germline, CDR1 is SGHVS, CDR2 FNYEAQ. CDR3 loop: CASSLLAGGVWETQYF. In nucleotides, the CDR3 is TGTGCCAGCAGCTTACTTGCGGGGGGGGTATGGGAGACCCAGTACTTC.

This clone was seen more than once but under ten times. DNA of the CDR3: TGTGCCAGCAGATCCGGGACTCACACCTACGAGCAGTACTTC. It encodes CASRSGTHTYEQYF. The rearrangement joins TRBV27 to TRBJ2-7; tentative D call: TRBD2 (6 bases). The V gene lost 6 bases and the J gene lost 2 bases, with 14 bases spanning the gap. The CDR3 is made up of 14 amino acids. Germline CDR1 and CDR2: MNHEY and SMNVEV (reference sequence).

This clone was picked up one time. Written as DNA, the CDR3 is TGTGCCAGCACGGCTAGCGGGAGGGCCTACCTTGCTCTCGGCGAGCAGTACTTC. It specifies CASTASGRAYLALGEQYF. The chain links TRBV27 to TRBJ2-7; 12 bases are a match to TRBD2. Germline trimming cut 7 bases from V and 6 bases from J; bases unmatched to any gene: 19. Germline lookup yields CDR1 MNHEY and CDR2 SMNVEV (reference sequence). This CDR3 comprises 18 residues.

The V call is TRBV14, the J call TRBJ1-2; D unclear. CDR1 and CDR2 (germline): SGHDN, FVKESK. V was shortened by 4 bases and J by 2 bases, with 17 bases between the two germline ends. The length of the CDR3 is 16 residues. In DNA form, the CDR3 reads TGTGCCAGCAGCCTCAGGAACAGTAACTTCAACTATGGCTACACCTTC. Its protein product is CASSLRNSNFNYGYTF.

DNA of the CDR3: TGTGCCAGCAGATCAGGGGACTTCACAGATACGCAGTATTTT. Translation gives CASRSGDFTDTQYF. V is TRBV6-5 and J is TRBJ2-3; TRBD1 or TRBD2 may be the D gene (6 bases each). The V end was cut by 6 bases, the J end by 2 bases, with 12 bases between. The germline V gene encodes CDR1 MNHEY and CDR2 SVGAGI. This CDR3 spans 14 amino acids.

V gene TRBV5-1 combines with J gene TRBJ1-3, with 7 bases lining up with TRBD1. CDR3 length: 14 amino acids. Germline CDR1 reads SGHRS; CDR2 reads YFSETQ. After removal of 4 bases from V and 4 bases from J, the junction contained 5 bases not matched to a gene. CDR3: CASSPGTEGNTIYF. In DNA form, the CDR3 reads TGCGCCAGCAGCCCCGGGACAGAGGGAAACACCATATATTTT.

The rearrangement joins TRBV5-4 to TRBJ1-1, with D possibly TRBD1 on 5 matching bases. The CDR3 runs to 15 residues. Trimming cost V 2 bases and J 1 base, with 12 bases left between them. In germline, CDR1 is SGHNT, CDR2 YYREEE (reference sequence). CDR3 in DNA: TGTGCCAGCAGCTTAGTTCGGGGGGGGAACACTGAAGCTTTCTTT. Its translation: CASSLVRGGNTEAFF.

The chain combines TRBV12-5 with TRBJ2-5; the match to TRBD2 covers 7 bases. CDR1 is LGHNT and CDR2 is FRNRAP in the germline V gene. V shed 6 bases, J shed 8 bases, and the junction held 15 bases outside the gene matches. The CDR3 extends over 15 amino acids. The chain's CDR3 is CASGPGTTLGDTQYF. For the CDR3, the DNA is TGTGCTAGTGGCCCGGGGACTACCCTTGGGGACACCCAGTACTTC.

The V call is TRBV18, the J call TRBJ2-3; 11 nucleotides agree with TRBD2. The CDR3 loop spans 16 amino acids. The V segment lost 5 bases and the J segment 3 bases; nucleotides outside the gene matches: 7. Germline CDR1 is KGHSH and CDR2 is LQKENI. The CDR3 DNA reads TGTGCCAGCTCATCATTAGCGGGAGGGCAAACAGATACGCAGTATTTT. Translation: CASSSLAGGQTDTQYF.

J is TRBJ1-1 and V is TRBV4-1; D unclear. Trimming took off 0 bases at V and 0 bases at J, with 8 bases between the two ends. The CDR3 spans 15 residues. From germline, CDR1 is MGHRA and CDR2 YSYEKL. CDR3: CASSQEGRLNTEAFF. CDR3 sequence (DNA): TGCGCCAGCAGCCAAGAAGGCCGGTTGAACACTGAAGCTTTCTTT.

This chain connects TRBV3-1 (or the pseudogene TRBV3-2) to TRBJ2-1; 12 bases are shared with TRBD2. In germline, CDR1 is LGHDT, CDR2 YNNKEL (reference sequence). The V gene end was trimmed by 4 bases and the J gene end by 0 bases; junction bases not matched to a gene: 4. The CDR3 is made up of 17 amino acids. CDR3 sequence reads: CASSRTSGISSYNEQFF. CDR3 sequence (DNA): TGTGCCAGCAGCCGGACTAGCGGGATAAGCTCCTACAATGAGCAGTTCTTC.

This chain joins TRBV30 and TRBJ2-2; D not resolved. The length of the CDR3 is 14 residues. The V end lost 2 bases, the J end lost 0 bases, and 7 bases lay between the germline ends. The germline V gene has CDR1 GTSNPN and CDR2 SVGIG (reference sequence). DNA of the CDR3: TGTGCCTGGAGTATATTCTCGAACACCGGGGAGCTGTTTTTT. As protein: CAWSIFSNTGELFF.

This clone was seen a handful of times. The chain links TRBV4-2 to TRBJ1-2, with D unresolved. Between the trimmed V and J ends, which lost 0 bases and 4 bases, there was a span of 15 bases. The CDR3 covers 16 residues. CDR1 is LGHNA and CDR2 is YNFKEQ in the germline V gene. The CDR3 DNA follows: TGTGCCAGCAGCCAAGATTTAACCCTTACTCTCTATGGCTACACCTTC. Encoded protein: CASSQDLTLTLYGYTF.

Notes on this clone: Additional DNA sequences in this sample encode the identical CDR3. This chain joins TRBV6-5 and TRBJ2-2; no clear D. The CDR3 contains 14 residues. V was pared by 0 bases and J by 6 bases, with 8 bases between. CDR1 is MNHEY, CDR2 SVGAGI, per germline. CDR3 sequence (DNA): TGTGCCAGCAGTTACTCAAGGGTTGCCGGGGAGCTGTTTTTT. Translated: CASSYSRVAGELFF.

The rearrangement links TRBV24-1 to TRBJ2-5; 7 nucleotides line up with TRBD1. This CDR3 contains 13 residues. The V and J ends lost 4 bases and 5 bases, in that order; junction bases with no gene match: 3. Germline CDR1 is KGHDR and CDR2 is SFDVKD. The CDR3 loop reads CATSDYRGETQYF. The CDR3, as DNA: TGTGCCACCAGTGACTACAGGGGCGAGACCCAGTACTTC.

The chain joins TRBV5-1 to TRBJ1-2; possible D gene TRBD1, 5 bases. Trimming left V 0 bases short and J 8 bases short, with 14 bases between. The CDR3 runs to 14 residues. Germline V gives CDR1 SGHRS, CDR2 YFSETQ. The CDR3 coding sequence is TGCGCCAGCAGCTTGGGGACGGACACTAGGGGCTACACCTTC. This translates into CASSLGTDTRGYTF.

The chain combines TRBV6-5 with TRBJ2-7, with 8 bases identical to TRBD2. J was trimmed by 3 bases and V by 6 bases; bases with no gene match: 10. Germline-derived CDR1 and CDR2 are MNHEY and SVGAGI. The length of the CDR3 is 15 residues. The CDR3 coding sequence is TGTGCCAGCAGAAGACCGGGGGGGGCGAGCTACGAGCAGTACTTC. It specifies CASRRPGGASYEQYF.

This clone appeared a single time. The rearrangement joins TRBV4-2 to TRBJ2-7, with a weak D call TRBD2 (6 bases). The V gene's germline CDR1 is LGHNA and CDR2 YNFKEQ. V was clipped by 1 base and J by 3 bases, with 7 bases between them. This CDR3 is 13 amino acids long. The CDR3 region has the DNA TGTGCCAGCAGCCAAGCCGGGAGCTACGAGCAGTACTTC. This codes for CASSQAGSYEQYF.

The chain joins TRBV7-2 to TRBJ2-2; D gene unclear. Germline V lookup: CDR1 SGHTA, CDR2 FQGNSA. The CDR3 consists of 13 residues. V lost 5 bases to trimming and J lost 4 bases, with 8 bases between them. This chain's CDR3 is CASSLFGTGELFF. DNA for the CDR3: TGTGCCAGCAGCCTCTTCGGCACCGGGGAGCTGTTTTTT.

The chain combines TRBV30 with TRBJ2-7; 11 bases align to TRBD1. V lost 3 bases to trimming and J lost 4 bases; unmatched junction nucleotides: 8. CDR3 length: 15 amino acids. Germline lookup yields CDR1 GTSNPN and CDR2 SVGIG (reference sequence). The CDR3 sequence is CAWSAERDRGYEQYF. CDR3 DNA sequence: TGTGCCTGGAGCGCGGAGAGGGACAGGGGGTACGAGCAGTACTTC. The full variable domain, rest sourced from reference TRBV30 and TRBJ2-7, is SQTIHQWPATLVQPVGSPLSLECTVEGTSNPNLYWYRQAAGRGLQLLFYSVGIGQISSEVPQNLSASRPQDRQFILSSKKLLLSDSGFYLCAWSAERDRGYEQYFGPGTRLTVT.

V usage is TRBV5-5 and J usage is TRBJ2-3; no reliable D call. The CDR3 has 16 amino acids. Trimming stripped 3 bases from V and 0 bases from J, with 14 bases between. Germline-derived CDR1 and CDR2 are SGHKS and YYEKEE (reference sequence). CDR3 coding DNA: TGTGCCAGCAGCTATTACCCAGGTACTAGCACAGATACGCAGTATTTT. Its protein is CASSYYPGTSTDTQYF.

V usage is TRBV7-2 and J usage is TRBJ2-5, with a tentative D call TRBD1 (6 bases). The CDR3 is 14 amino acids. Per the germline V gene, CDR1 is SGHTA and CDR2 is FQGNSA. V was trimmed by 1 base and J by 6 bases, leaving 12 bases between them. The CDR3 sequence: CASSLEGGRKTQYF. The DNA for the CDR3 is TGTGCCAGCAGCTTAGAAGGGGGTCGAAAGACCCAGTACTTC.

V is TRBV2 and J is TRBJ2-5; D is undetermined. The CDR3 totals 11 residues. Germline CDR1 reads SNHLY; CDR2 reads FYNNEI. The V end was cut by 5 bases, the J end by 5 bases, with 6 bases between. DNA for the CDR3: TGTGCCAGCAGTATGGGGGAGACCCAGTACTTC. The encoded protein is CASSMGETQYF.